The present entry profiles one T cell receptor (beta chain) with its context. Its antigen is unknown. The sample holds no much larger clone one base away, and base qualities are not on file. The sample's time point label is to be understood as: recipient sample about 28 days before transplant, after cytoreduction. Blood from recipients was drawn about 28 days before transplant and again at days 30, 100 and 180 after transplant. Nuclei Lysis Solution was used to extract genomic DNA from fresh or cryopreserved unfractionated peripheral blood mononuclear cells. The data derive from a study of T cell clonotyping in hematopoietic cell transplantation (dated by TCRdb to the early 2020s). Describing the broader study: Pretransplant samples from recipients were collected after cytoreduction. Patient recruitment ran from late 2015 to January 2017, and follow-up continued until late 2020 or death. A total of under 150 blood samples were gathered in the study from roughly 40 consecutive transplant recipients along with their related donors.

With the immunoSEQ assay, which is a bias-controlled multiplex PCR relying on V- and J-specific primers, TCR beta CDR3 regions were amplified from genomic DNA. In a second PCR step, a proprietary barcode and Illumina adapter sequences were attached to the CDR3 amplicons. An Illumina MiSeq instrument was used for sequencing of the CDR3 libraries. Under the source paper's analysis protocol: Export and quality control were handled in immunoSEQ Analyzer 3.0, while downstream analyses relied on R Bioconductor and Immunarch. Only productive rearrangements in the normalized downsampled data set were used to calculate repertoire metrics. Clonotypes larger than 5 templates in the normalized cohort were defined as pathologically expanded. Repertoire diversity was measured with the Inverse Simpson Index. CMV-specificity analyses were carried out on the non-normalized data set to capture all clonotypes. TCRdb limited this immuneACCESS table to in-frame rearrangements with V and J called. A share of clones is missing; checked studies link under half to unresolved V genes, and the rest is unexplained. The V and J calls and clone size were taken over from that table, and D and trimming were inferred from the DNA. Here the sample has several thousand clones; approximately 84% occur a single time. About 26% of the sample is taken by the ten largest.

The germline V gene (reference sequence) gives CDR1 as MNHEY and CDR2 as SMNVEV. The CDR3 has 17 amino acids, counting the end cysteine and phenylalanine. The only DNA kept is the CDR3, 51 bases in frame from the first base. The V end loses 0 bases and the J end loses 8 bases, and a stretch of 22 bases separates them. Here is what the overall study found, with its caveats: Recipient TCR diversity fell after transplant, with pathologically expanded clonotypes rising progressively from day 30 to day 180. The sample size was limited, and because cells were not sorted, the contributions of CD4 and CD8 repertoires could not be separated. Broader TCR repertoire diversity after transplant was predicted by Inverse Simpson Index values from donors and from recipients before transplant. Only a small fraction of recipient repertoires overlapped donor repertoires, with over 95% appearing de novo at the given depth.

The receptor's source is a woman aged 55-70 years with acute myeloid leukemia. Some clones in this sample may be carry-over from other donors' samples. This receptor chain uses TRBV27 and TRBJ1-2, and perhaps TRBD1 as D gene, on 5 matching bases. This sample comprised peripheral blood mononuclear cells, obtained before stem cell transplant. The nucleotide sequence reads as follows: TGTGCCAGCAGTTTATCCGCCGGGACGGCCACGTTCAGCGGCTACACCTTC. It specifies CASSLSAGTATFSGYTF.